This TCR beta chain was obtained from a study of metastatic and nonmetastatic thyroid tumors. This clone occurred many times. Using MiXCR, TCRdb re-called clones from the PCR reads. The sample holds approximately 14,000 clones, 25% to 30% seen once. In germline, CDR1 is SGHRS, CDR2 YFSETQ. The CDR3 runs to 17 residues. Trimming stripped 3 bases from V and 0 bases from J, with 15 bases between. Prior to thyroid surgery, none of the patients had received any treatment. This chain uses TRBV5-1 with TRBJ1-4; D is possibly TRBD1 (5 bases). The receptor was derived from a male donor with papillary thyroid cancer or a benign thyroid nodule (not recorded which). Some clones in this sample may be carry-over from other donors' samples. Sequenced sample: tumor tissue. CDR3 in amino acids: CASSSGSWGATNEKLFF. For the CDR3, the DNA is TGCGCCAGCAGCTCCGGGTCGTGGGGGGCAACTAATGAAAAACTGTTTTTT.